These T cell receptor beta chains were read from a single sample in a study of post-analysis software for immune sequencing data. TCRdb independently ran MiXCR on the PCR reads; one entry per CDR3 protein. Among 450,000 to 650,000 distinct CDR3 sequences listed, about 40% were seen once. Sequenced input: blood. The source of these receptors is a girl under 18 with multiple sclerosis. CDR3s leave out the opening cysteine and the closing phenylalanine or tryptophan. The order of the fields is CDR3 protein, J gene, CDR3 length, V gene.

AGSVGGTGTWEQY TRBJ2-4 13 TRBV7-2
ASSLAWGSTEAF TRBJ1-1 12 TRBV11-3
ASSYSRGGIDGYT TRBJ1-2 13 TRBV6-5
SASRGATNEKLF TRBJ1-4 12 TRBV20-1
ASSKSVGNYGYT TRBJ1-2 12 TRBV21-1
SVPKGHIANYGYT TRBJ1-2 13 TRBV29-1
SVGGLQETQY TRBJ2-5 10 TRBV29-1
ASSRHGVNYGYT TRBJ1-2 12 TRBV27
ASSSGRTSGAYNEQF TRBJ2-1 15 TRBV5-1
ASSRDGLTDTQY TRBJ2-3 12 TRBV6-6
ASNWGGNEQF TRBJ2-1 10 TRBV12-3/TRBV12-4
SARILPGLAGGSLGETQY TRBJ2-5 18 TRBV20-1
AISPDREETQY TRBJ2-5 11 TRBV10-3
SVEAANEQF TRBJ2-1 9 TRBV29-1
ASMISSYNEQF TRBJ2-1 11 TRBV12-3/TRBV12-4
ASSFPGLAGVDTQY TRBJ2-3 14 TRBV7-9
VNSYRDNTDTQY TRBJ2-3 12 TRBV6-5
ASSPGRFYQETQY TRBJ2-5 13 TRBV7-9
ASSLGAEGVPY TRBJ2-5 11 TRBV11-2
ASSRGQTTYEQY TRBJ2-7 12 TRBV13
ASSQGRYGYT TRBJ1-2 10 TRBV3-1
ASSFSSGIGAQY TRBJ2-5 12 TRBV12-3/TRBV12-4
ASSWKGLEETQY TRBJ2-5 12 TRBV12-3/TRBV12-4
ASSFLGTNEKLF TRBJ1-4 12 TRBV12-3/TRBV12-4
ASSPPYRGLLEAF TRBJ1-1 13 TRBV18
ASTQAGSFKNEQF TRBJ2-1 13 TRBV6-5
ASARGVSNEKLF TRBJ1-4 12 TRBV6-1
ASSLRGQDNYGYT TRBJ1-2 13 TRBV10-2
AISETGAEAF TRBJ1-1 10 TRBV10-3
ASRTPVGGETQY TRBJ2-5 12 TRBV12-3/TRBV12-4
ATTLGENTEAF TRBJ1-1 11 TRBV2
ASSLFREADIQY TRBJ2-4 12 TRBV7-2
ASSLPGTVWGEQY TRBJ2-5 13 TRBV7-9
SATGPGAGGGRETQY TRBJ2-5 15 TRBV29-1